This TCR beta chain was identified during a study of CD8 T cells in Susac syndrome. CDR3 size: 13 residues. Germline values: CDR1 SGHVS, CDR2 FNYEAQ. V was trimmed by 5 bases and J by 7 bases, leaving 15 bases between them. It was with random hexamers that 0.5 to 1 ug RNA was reverse transcribed. The authors amplified TCR beta CDR3 across 54 Vbeta and 13 Jbeta using immunoSEQ multiplex PCR. TCRdb processed the immunoSEQ multiplex PCR reads anew with MiXCR; each CDR3 protein has one entry. Here the sample spans over 95,000 distinct CDR3 sequences, around 90% being singletons. Material for sequencing was CD4+ T cells from PBMCs. The V and J genes are TRBV7-6 and TRBJ2-7; maybe TRBD1 (6 bases). This receptor was identified in a human donor in good health. CDR3 amino acids: CASSIRDTGEQYF. The CDR3 DNA reads TGTGCCAGCAGCATAAGGGACACGGGGGAGCAGTACTTC.